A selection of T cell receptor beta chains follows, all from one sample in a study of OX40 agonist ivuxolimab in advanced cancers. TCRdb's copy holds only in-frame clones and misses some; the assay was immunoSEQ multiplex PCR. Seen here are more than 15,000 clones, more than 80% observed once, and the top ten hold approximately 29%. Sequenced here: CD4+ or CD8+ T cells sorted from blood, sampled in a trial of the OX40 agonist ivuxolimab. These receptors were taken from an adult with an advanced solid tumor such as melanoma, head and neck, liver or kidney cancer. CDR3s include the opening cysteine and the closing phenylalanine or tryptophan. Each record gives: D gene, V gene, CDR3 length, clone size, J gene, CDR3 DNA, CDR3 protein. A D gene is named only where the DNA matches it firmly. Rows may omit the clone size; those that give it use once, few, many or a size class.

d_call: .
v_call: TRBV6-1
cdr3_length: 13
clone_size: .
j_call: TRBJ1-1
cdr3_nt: TGTGCCAGCAGTCTGGGACAGAACACTGAAGCTTTCTTT
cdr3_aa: CASSLGQNTEAFF

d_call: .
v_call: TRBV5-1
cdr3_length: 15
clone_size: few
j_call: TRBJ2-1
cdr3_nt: TGCGCCAGCAGCTTCTTGCAGGGGGGATACAATGAGCAGTTCTTC
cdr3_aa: CASSFLQGGYNEQFF

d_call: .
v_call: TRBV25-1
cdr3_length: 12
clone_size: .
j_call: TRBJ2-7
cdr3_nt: TGTGCCAGCAGTCTCGGGGATTTCGAGCAGTACTTC
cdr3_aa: CASSLGDFEQYF

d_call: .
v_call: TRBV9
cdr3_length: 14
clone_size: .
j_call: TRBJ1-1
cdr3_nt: TGTGTCAGCAGCGTAGACCGCGCAGGGGCTGAAGCTTTCTTT
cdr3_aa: CVSSVDRAGAEAFF

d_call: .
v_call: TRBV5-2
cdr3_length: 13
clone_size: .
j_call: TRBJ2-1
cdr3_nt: TGCGCCAGCAGCCACGACTATTACAATGAGCAGTTCTTC
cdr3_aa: CASSHDYYNEQFF

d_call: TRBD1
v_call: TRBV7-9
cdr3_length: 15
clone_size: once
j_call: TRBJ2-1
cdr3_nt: TGTGCCAGCAGCCCACTTACCGGGACAGGAGACGAGCAGTTCTTC
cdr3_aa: CASSPLTGTGDEQFF

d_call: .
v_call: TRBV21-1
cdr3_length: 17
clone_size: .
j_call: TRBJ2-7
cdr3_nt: TGTGCCAGCAGCACCCGCGACAGGGGGGGTTCAGACTACGAGCAGTACTTC
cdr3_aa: CASSTRDRGGSDYEQYF

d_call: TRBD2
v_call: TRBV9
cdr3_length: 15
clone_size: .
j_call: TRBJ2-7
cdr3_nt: TGTGCCAGCAGCCCCCCAGGGGCGGGAGGGCCGGAACAGTACTTC
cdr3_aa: CASSPPGAGGPEQYF

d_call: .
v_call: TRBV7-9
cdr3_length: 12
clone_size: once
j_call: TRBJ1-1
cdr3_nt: TGTGCCAGCAGCGCGGGGACCACTGAAGCTTTCTTT
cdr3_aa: CASSAGTTEAFF

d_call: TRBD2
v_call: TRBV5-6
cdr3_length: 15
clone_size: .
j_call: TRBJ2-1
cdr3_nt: TGTGCCAGCAGCTTGGATTCTAGCGGCTACAATGAGCAGTTCTTC
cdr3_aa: CASSLDSSGYNEQFF

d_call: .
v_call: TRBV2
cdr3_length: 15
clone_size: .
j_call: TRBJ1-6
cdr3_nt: TGTGCCAGCAGTGTTACCCAAGTAGGGGATTCACCCCTCCACTTT
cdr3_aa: CASSVTQVGDSPLHF

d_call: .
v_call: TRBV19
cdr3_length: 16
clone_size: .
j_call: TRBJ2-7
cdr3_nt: TGTGCCAGTAGTATGGGCGACGGGGTTTTAGCCTACGAGCAGTACTTC
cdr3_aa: CASSMGDGVLAYEQYF

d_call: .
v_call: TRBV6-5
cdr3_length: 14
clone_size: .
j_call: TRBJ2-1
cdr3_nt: TGTGCCAGCAGTTACTCAGGGGGGCCTAATGAGCAGTTCTTC
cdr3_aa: CASSYSGGPNEQFF

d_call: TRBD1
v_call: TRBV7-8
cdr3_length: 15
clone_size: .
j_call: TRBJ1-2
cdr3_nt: TGTGCCAGCAGCTTAGGGGCAGGGGGTAGGCATGGCTACACCTTC
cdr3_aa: CASSLGAGGRHGYTF

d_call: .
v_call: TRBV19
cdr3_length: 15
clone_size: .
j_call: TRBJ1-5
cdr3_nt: TGTGCCAGTAGTATAGATATAGGGGGGCGGCAGCCCCAGCATTTT
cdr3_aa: CASSIDIGGRQPQHF

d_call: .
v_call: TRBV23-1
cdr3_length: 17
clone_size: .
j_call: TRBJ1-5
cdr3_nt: TGCGCCAGCAGTCAGAAGAGGACAGAAAGCAACGATCAGCCCCAGCATTTT
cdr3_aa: CASSQKRTESNDQPQHF

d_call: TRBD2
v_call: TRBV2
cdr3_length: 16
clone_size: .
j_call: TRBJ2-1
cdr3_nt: TGTGCCAGCTGCCGATCGACTAGCGGGAGGCTCAATGAGCAGTTCTTC
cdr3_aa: CASCRSTSGRLNEQFF

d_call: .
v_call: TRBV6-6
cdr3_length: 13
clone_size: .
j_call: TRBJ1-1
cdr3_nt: TGTGCCAGCAGTTACCCGGGGGAGGGGGAAGCTTTCTTT
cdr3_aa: CASSYPGEGEAFF

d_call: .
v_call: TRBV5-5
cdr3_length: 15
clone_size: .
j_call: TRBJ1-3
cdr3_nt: TGTGCCAGCAGCTTTGGACAGCTCTCTGGAAACACCATATATTTT
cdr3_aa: CASSFGQLSGNTIYF

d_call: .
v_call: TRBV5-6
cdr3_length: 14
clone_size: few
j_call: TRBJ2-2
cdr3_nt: TGTGCCAGCAGCTTCTCTCCGAACACCGGGGAGCTGTTTTTT
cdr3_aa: CASSFSPNTGELFF

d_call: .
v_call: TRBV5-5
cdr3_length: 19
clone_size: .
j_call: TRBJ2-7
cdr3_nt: TGTGCCAGCAGCACCTCCGGTGGGGCGCTAGCCTCAAGCTCCTACGAGCAGTACTTC
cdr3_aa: CASSTSGGALASSSYEQYF

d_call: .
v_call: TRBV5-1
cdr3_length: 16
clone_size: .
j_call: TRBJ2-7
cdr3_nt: TGCGCCAGCAGCTTGGAATCGGGGACGGCCAACTACGAGCAGTACTTC
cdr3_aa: CASSLESGTANYEQYF

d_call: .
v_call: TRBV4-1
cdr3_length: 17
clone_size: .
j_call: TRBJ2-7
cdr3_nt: TGCGCCAGCAGCCAAGACCCCCTAGGGGTCCGGTCCTACGAGCAGTACTTC
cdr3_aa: CASSQDPLGVRSYEQYF

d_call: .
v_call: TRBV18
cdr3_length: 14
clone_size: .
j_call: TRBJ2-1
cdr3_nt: TGTGCCAGCTCACTTGGAGATGCCTACAATGAGCAGTTCTTC
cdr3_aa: CASSLGDAYNEQFF

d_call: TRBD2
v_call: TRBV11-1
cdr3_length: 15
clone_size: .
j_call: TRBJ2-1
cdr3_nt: TGTGCCAGAGCCGAAGCGGGAGGGCCCCACAATGAGCAGTTCTTC
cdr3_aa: CARAEAGGPHNEQFF

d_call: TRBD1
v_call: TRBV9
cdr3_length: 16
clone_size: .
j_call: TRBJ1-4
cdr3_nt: TGTGCCAGCAGCGTAGGGACAGGGGGCGCGGATGAAAAACTGTTTTTT
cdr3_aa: CASSVGTGGADEKLFF

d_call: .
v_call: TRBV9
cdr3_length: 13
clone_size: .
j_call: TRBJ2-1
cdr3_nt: TGTGCCAGCAGCGCTGCCCAGTACAATGAGCAGTTCTTC
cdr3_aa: CASSAAQYNEQFF

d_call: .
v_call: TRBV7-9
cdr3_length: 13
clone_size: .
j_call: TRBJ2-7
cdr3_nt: TGTGCCAGCAGCTTTGGACAGTTCTACGAGCAGTACTTC
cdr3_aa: CASSFGQFYEQYF

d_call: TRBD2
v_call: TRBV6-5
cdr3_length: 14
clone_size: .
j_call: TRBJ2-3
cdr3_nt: TGTGCCAGCAGATCTAGCGGGAGCACAGATACGCAGTATTTT
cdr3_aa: CASRSSGSTDTQYF

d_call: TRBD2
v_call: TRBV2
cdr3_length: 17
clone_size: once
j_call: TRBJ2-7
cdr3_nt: TGTGCCAGCACCAGGACTAGCGGGATGTCTTACCCTTACGAGCAGTACTTC
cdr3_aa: CASTRTSGMSYPYEQYF

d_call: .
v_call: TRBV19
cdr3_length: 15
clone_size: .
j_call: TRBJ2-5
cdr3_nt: TGTGCCAGTAGTATCGGACAGACAGTTCAAGAGACCCAGTACTTC
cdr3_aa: CASSIGQTVQETQYF

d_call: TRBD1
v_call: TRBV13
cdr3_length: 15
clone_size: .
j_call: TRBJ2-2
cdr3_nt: TGTGCCAGCAGCCCGGACTCGACAGGGACCGGGGAGCTGTTTTTT
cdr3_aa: CASSPDSTGTGELFF

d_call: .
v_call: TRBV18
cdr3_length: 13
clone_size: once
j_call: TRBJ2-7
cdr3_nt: TGTGCCAGCTCACCGCTCCCGGGGGACGAGCAGTACTTC
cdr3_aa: CASSPLPGDEQYF

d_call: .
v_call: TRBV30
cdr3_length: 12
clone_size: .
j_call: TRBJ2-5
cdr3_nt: TGTGCCTGGGGGGACTTTCAAGAGACCCAGTACTTC
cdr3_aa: CAWGDFQETQYF

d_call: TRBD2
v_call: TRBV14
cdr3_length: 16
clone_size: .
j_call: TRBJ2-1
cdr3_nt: TGTGCCAGCAGCCAAGGGTATAGCGGGTACTACAATGAGCAGTTCTTC
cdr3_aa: CASSQGYSGYYNEQFF

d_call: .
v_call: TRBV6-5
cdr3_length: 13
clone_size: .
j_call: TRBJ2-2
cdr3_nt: TGTGCCAGCAGTTACGGGGTTACCGGGGAGCTGTTTTTT
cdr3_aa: CASSYGVTGELFF

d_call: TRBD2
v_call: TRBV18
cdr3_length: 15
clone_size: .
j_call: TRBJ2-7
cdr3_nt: TGTGCCAGCTCACTCGGGACTAGCGGGAGTGCCGAGCAGTACTTC
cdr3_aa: CASSLGTSGSAEQYF

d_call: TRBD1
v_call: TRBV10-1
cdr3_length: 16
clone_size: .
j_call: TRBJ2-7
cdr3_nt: TGCGCCAGCAGTGATTACAGGGGGGCCGAATCCTACGAGCAGTACTTC
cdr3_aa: CASSDYRGAESYEQYF

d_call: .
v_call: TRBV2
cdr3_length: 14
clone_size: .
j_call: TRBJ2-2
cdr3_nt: TGTGCCAGCCAAGGGTCTTTGAACACCGGGGAGCTGTTTTTT
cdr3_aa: CASQGSLNTGELFF

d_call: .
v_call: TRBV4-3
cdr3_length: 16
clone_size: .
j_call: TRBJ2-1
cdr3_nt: TGCGCCAGCAGCCAAGAACCCGGACAGAGTCCCAATGAGCAGTTCTTC
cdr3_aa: CASSQEPGQSPNEQFF

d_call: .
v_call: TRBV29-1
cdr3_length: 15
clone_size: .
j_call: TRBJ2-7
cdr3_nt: TGCAGCGTTGAAGGATCAACGGATGGCTCCTACGAGCAGTACTTC
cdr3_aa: CSVEGSTDGSYEQYF

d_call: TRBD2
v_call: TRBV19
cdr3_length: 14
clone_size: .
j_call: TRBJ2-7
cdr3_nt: TGTGCCAGTAGTATCGGACTAGCGGCATACGAGCAATACTTC
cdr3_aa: CASSIGLAAYEQYF

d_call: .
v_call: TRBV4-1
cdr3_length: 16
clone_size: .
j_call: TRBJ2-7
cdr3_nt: TGCGCCAGCAGCCAAGATGAGGGGGAGGGCCGCTACGAGCAGTACTTC
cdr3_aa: CASSQDEGEGRYEQYF

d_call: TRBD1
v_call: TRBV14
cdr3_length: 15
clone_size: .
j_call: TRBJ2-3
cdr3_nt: TGTGCCAGCAGCCTGACAGGGGGCAAGACAGATACGCAGTATTTT
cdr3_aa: CASSLTGGKTDTQYF

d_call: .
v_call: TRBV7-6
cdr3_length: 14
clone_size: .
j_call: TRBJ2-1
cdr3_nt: TGTGCCAGCAGCTTTGCGGGACCTCACAATGAGCAGTTCTTC
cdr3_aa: CASSFAGPHNEQFF

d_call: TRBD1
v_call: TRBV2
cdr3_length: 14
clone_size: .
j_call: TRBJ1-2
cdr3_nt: TGTGCCGGAGGACAGGGCGTCGGGGACTATGGCTACACCTTC
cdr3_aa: CAGGQGVGDYGYTF